A single sample gave rise to the 23 T cell receptor beta chains below, sequenced in a study of graft-versus-host responses after intestinal transplantation. The repertoire was sequenced with immunoSEQ multiplex PCR; TCRdb's copy has only in-frame clones and lacks some. The table lists around 130,000 clones, approximately 94% of them singletons. No antigens are known for them. The sequenced sample was unstimulated CD4+ T cells sorted from spleen or lymph node cells, obtained before intestinal transplant. Source of these receptors: a human donor who received an intestinal transplant.

The genes are TRBV7-2 and TRBJ1-1; D possibly corresponds to TRBD1 (6 bases). V lost 5 bases, J lost 10 bases, and 14 bases lay in between. Germline CDR1 reads SGHTA; CDR2 reads FQGNSA. The length of the CDR3 is 12 residues. The CDR3 spells CASSPRQGSAFF. CDR3 nucleotides: TGTGCCAGCAGCCCAAGGCAGGGGTCAGCTTTCTTT.

The chain joins TRBV4-2 to TRBJ2-5; 10 bases match TRBD2. Per the germline V gene, CDR1 is LGHNA and CDR2 is YNFKEQ. The CDR3 has 17 amino acids. With 4 bases clipped from V and 4 bases from J, the junction kept 12 bases outside the gene matches. CDR3 sequence: CASSLELSGGALETQYF. The CDR3 DNA follows: TGTGCCAGCAGCCTAGAGTTAAGCGGGGGGGCCTTAGAGACCCAGTACTTC.

This clone was picked up a small number of times. V gene TRBV10-1 combines with J gene TRBJ1-2, with unresolved D. Trimming left V 3 bases short and J 8 bases short, with 10 bases between. Germline lookup yields CDR1 WNHNN and CDR2 SYGVQD (reference sequence). CDR3 length equals 12 residues. CDR3 region: CASSETGFGYTF. CDR3 in DNA: TGCGCCAGCAGTGAAACTGGGTTCGGCTACACCTTC.

The chain uses TRBV7-8 and TRBJ2-6; D unclear. The CDR3 has 16 residues. Germline V CDR1 and CDR2: SGHVS, FQNEAQ. Deletions cut 1 base from V and 0 bases from J, with 7 bases between. The DNA for the CDR3 is TGTGCCAGCAGCTTAGTCGCTGGCTCTGGGGCCAACGTCCTGACTTTC. Its protein product is CASSLVAGSGANVLTF.

J is TRBJ1-1 and V is TRBV2; the D is unclear. This CDR3 contains 11 residues. V lost 9 bases and J lost 3, with 8 bases in between. Germline values: CDR1 SNHLY, CDR2 FYNNEI. This CDR3 reads CARSRDTEAFF. CDR3 DNA sequence: TGTGCCAGATCAAGAGACACTGAAGCTTTCTTT.

This clone was seen only once. This rearrangement joins TRBV12-2 to TRBJ2-2; the D call TRBD2 from the table was never checked on the DNA. TRBV12-2 is a pseudogene segment. The length of the CDR3 is 18 residues. The DNA for the CDR3 is TGTGCAAGTCGCTTAATTCCTAGGGGACTAGTCGGCACCGGGGAGCTGTTTTTT. Translation: CASRLIPRGLVGTGELFF.

The rearrangement joins TRBV18 to TRBJ2-7; possible D gene TRBD1, 6 bases. The CDR3 totals 17 residues. CDR1 is KGHSH and CDR2 is LQKENI in the germline V gene. V dropped 0 bases and J dropped 2 bases, with 17 bases sitting between them. Here the CDR3 reads CASSPPAPSTGPYEQYF. Here the CDR3 DNA reads TGTGCCAGCTCACCACCGGCTCCTTCGACAGGCCCCTACGAGCAGTACTTC.

The chain combines TRBV7-9 with TRBJ2-1; 8 bases line up with TRBD1. J was trimmed by 6 bases and V by 2 bases; bases with no gene match: 6. The CDR3 has 15 amino acids. Per the germline V gene, CDR1 is SEHNR and CDR2 is FQNEAQ (reference sequence). The CDR3 sequence is CASSLFGTGRNEQFF. The CDR3 coding sequence is TGTGCCAGCAGCTTATTTGGGACAGGACGCAATGAGCAGTTCTTC.

Written as DNA, the CDR3 is TGTGCCAGCAGCCGCCGCCGGGGGGGGGTAGAAAGCGGCTACACCTTC. This sequence encodes CASSRRRGGVESGYTF. The rearrangement uses TRBV11-2 and TRBJ1-2, with D maybe TRBD1 (5 bases). Trimming left V 5 bases short and J 8 bases short, with 24 bases between. The CDR3 is 16 amino acids. Germline assignment: CDR1 SGHAT and CDR2 FQNNGV. Supplemented by reference TRBV11-2 and TRBJ1-2, the full variable domain reads EAGVAQSPRYKIIEKRQSVAFWCNPISGHATLYWYQQILGQGPKLLIQFQNNGVVDDSQLPKDRFSAERLKGVDSTLKIQPAKLEDSAVYLCASSRRRGGVESGYTFGSGTRLTVV.

This chain joins TRBV29-1 and TRBJ2-1, with no clear D. The CDR3 covers 11 residues. Trimming removed 4 bases at V and 8 bases at J, with 9 bases between. Looked up from germline, CDR1 is SQVTM and CDR2 is ANQGSEA. DNA for the CDR3: TGCAGCGTTGCACCAGCGTATGAGCAGTTCTTC. Its translation is CSVAPAYEQFF.

V usage is TRBV18 and J usage is TRBJ1-2, with D uncertain. Trimming pared 3 bases from V and 7 bases from J, leaving 9 bases between. The CDR3 has 12 residues. Germline CDR1 is KGHSH and CDR2 is LQKENI. DNA for the CDR3: TGTGCCAGCTCACCCGCCGATCTTGGCTACACCTTC. Protein: CASSPADLGYTF.

The chain combines TRBV5-1 with TRBJ1-1; D gene unclear. The CDR3 has 13 amino acids. Germline values: CDR1 SGHRS, CDR2 YFSETQ. Trimming took 2 bases from V and 0 from J, leaving 5 bases between them. For the CDR3, the DNA is TGCGCCAGCAGCTTCGATTTGAACACTGAAGCTTTCTTT. This codes for CASSFDLNTEAFF. The whole variable domain, filled in from reference TRBV5-1 and TRBJ1-1, reads KAGVTQTPRYLIKTRGQQVTLSCSPISGHRSVSWYQQTPGQGLQFLFEYFSETQRNKGNFPGRFSGRQFSNSRSEMNVSTLELGDSALYLCASSFDLNTEAFFGQGTRLTVV.

This clone has just one count. DNA for the CDR3: TGTGCCAGCTCACCTGTTCCGGAGCCCCAGCATTTT. It specifies CASSPVPEPQHF. The J gene is TRBJ1-5, the V gene TRBV18, with unresolved D. The CDR3 consists of 12 residues. From germline, CDR1 is KGHSH and CDR2 LQKENI. The ends were cut back, 3 bases at V and 8 bases at J, with 8 bases in the middle.

The chain uses TRBV14 and TRBJ1-6; 7 bases agree with TRBD1. V was clipped by 4 bases and J by 4 bases; unmatched bases: 1. Germline V gene lookup returns CDR1 SGHDN and CDR2 FVKESK. The CDR3 loop spans 14 amino acids. Here the CDR3 DNA reads TGTGCCAGCAGCCCGACAGGGTATAATTCACCCCTCCACTTT. Translation: CASSPTGYNSPLHF.

V is TRBV5-1 and J is TRBJ2-5, with no clear D. V was cut by 0 bases and J by 5 bases, with 5 bases left in between. Germline CDR1 reads SGHRS; CDR2 reads YFSETQ. CDR3 length: 12 residues. CDR3 sequence: CASSLELETQYF. The DNA of the CDR3 is TGCGCCAGCAGCTTGGAGTTGGAGACCCAGTACTTC.

This clone was seen only once. The chain joins TRBV6-1 to TRBJ1-5; the D gene is possibly TRBD1 (5 bases). The CDR3 sequence is 15 residues long. V lost 7 bases and J lost 2, with 15 bases in between. Germline V gene sequence: CDR1 MNHNS, CDR2 SASEGT. CDR3 sequence reads: CASIPGGVGNQPQHF. Written as DNA, the CDR3 is TGTGCCAGCATCCCGGGGGGAGTGGGCAATCAGCCCCAGCATTTT.

This chain connects TRBV7-9 to TRBJ1-2; 9 bases are shared with TRBD1. V was pared by 5 bases and J by 3 bases, with 13 bases of the junction left unmatched. The CDR3 runs 17 residues. Germline lookup yields CDR1 SEHNR and CDR2 FQNEAQ (reference sequence). CDR3 DNA: TGTGCCAGCAGCGGACGGACAGGGGAGGGTAGAGACTATGGCTACACCTTC. Translated: CASSGRTGEGRDYGYTF.

The chain recombines TRBV29-1 with TRBJ2-7; D perhaps matches TRBD1 (5 bases). The germline gives CDR1 SQVTM, CDR2 ANQGSEA. V lost 5 bases and J 3 bases, leaving 14 bases between the germline ends. This CDR3 has 13 residues. The DNA of the CDR3 is TGCAGCGTTTTTGACAGCCGTTACTACGAGCAGTACTTC. Translating it yields CSVFDSRYYEQYF.

The V gene is TRBV5-1, the J gene TRBJ1-2, with TRBD1 matching 7 bases. Germline V lookup: CDR1 SGHRS, CDR2 YFSETQ. With V trimmed by 5 bases and J by 0 bases, 4 bases remained unmatched. The CDR3 consists of 14 residues. The CDR3, as DNA: TGCGCCAGCAGGGGGACAGCTACTAACTATGGCTACACCTTC. The encoded protein is CASRGTATNYGYTF.

The gene calls are TRBV27 and TRBJ2-7, with D possibly being TRBD1 (6 bases). The CDR3 is made up of 15 amino acids. The germline gives CDR1 MNHEY, CDR2 SMNVEV (reference sequence). The V end lost 8 bases, the J end lost 1 base, and 18 bases lay between the germline ends. CDR3 residues: CASGPGQPFSYEQYF. The CDR3 DNA is TGTGCCAGCGGACCTGGACAGCCGTTTTCCTACGAGCAGTACTTC.

The rearrangement uses TRBV2 and TRBJ1-6; a possible D gene is TRBD1 (5 bases). CDR1 and CDR2 (germline): SNHLY, FYNNEI. V lost 1 base to trimming and J lost 6 bases, with 10 bases between them. The CDR3 runs 15 residues. The CDR3 DNA is TGTGCCAGCAGTGAAGAGGGGTTGGTTAATTCACCCCTCCACTTT. Residues: CASSEEGLVNSPLHF.

The chain uses TRBV12-2 and TRBJ1-5. TRBV12-2 is noted as a pseudogene. The CDR3 length is 9 residues. The CDR3 region has the DNA TGTGCAAGTCGCTTAGGACAGCATTTT. It encodes CASRLGQHF.

This chain joins TRBV27 and TRBJ1-2; TRBD1 is a possible D gene (6 bases). This CDR3 contains 13 residues. V lost 5 bases to trimming and J lost 4 bases, with 11 bases between them. Germline loops: CDR1 MNHEY, CDR2 SMNVEV (reference sequence). The CDR3 spells CASSATGFYGYTF. The CDR3 coding sequence is TGTGCCAGCAGTGCAACAGGGTTCTATGGCTACACCTTC.